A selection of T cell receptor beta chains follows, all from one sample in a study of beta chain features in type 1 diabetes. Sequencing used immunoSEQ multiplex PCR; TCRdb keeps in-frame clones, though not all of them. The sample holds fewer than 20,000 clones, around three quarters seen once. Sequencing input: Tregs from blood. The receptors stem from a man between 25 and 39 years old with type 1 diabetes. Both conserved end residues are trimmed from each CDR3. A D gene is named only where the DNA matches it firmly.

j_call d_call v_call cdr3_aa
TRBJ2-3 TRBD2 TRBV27 ASRSGGRQY
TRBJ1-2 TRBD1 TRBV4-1 ASSQRRRGRNYGYT
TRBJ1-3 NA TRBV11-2 ASSQRRARVRSGNTIY
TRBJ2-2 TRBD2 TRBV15 ATSRELASTGELF
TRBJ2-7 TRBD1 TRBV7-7 ASSPDRGVYEQY
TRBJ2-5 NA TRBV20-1 SAPGHTREY
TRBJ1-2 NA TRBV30 AWGAGTAIARFYGYT
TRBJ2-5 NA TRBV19 ASSMGGPETQY
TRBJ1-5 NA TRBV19 ASSIAGQGSQPQH
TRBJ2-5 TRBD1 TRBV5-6 ASSLVGTEETQY
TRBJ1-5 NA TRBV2 ASSVRGNQPQH
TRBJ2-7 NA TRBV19 ASSDWSSYEQY
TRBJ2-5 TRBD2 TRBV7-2 ASSPIAGGLWETQY
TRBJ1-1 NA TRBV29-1 SVDQGITEAF
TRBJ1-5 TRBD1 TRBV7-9 ASSPGTGFQPQH
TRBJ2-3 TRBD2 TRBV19 ASRRLAGGTDTQY